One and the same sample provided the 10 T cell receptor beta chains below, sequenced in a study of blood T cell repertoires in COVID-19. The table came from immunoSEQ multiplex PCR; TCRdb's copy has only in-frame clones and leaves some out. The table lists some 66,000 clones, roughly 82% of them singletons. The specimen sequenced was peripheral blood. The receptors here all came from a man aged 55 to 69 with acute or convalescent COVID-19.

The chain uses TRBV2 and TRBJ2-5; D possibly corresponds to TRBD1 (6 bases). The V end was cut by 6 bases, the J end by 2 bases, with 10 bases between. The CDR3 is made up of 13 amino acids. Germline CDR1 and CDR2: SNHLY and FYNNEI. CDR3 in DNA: TGTGCCAGCAGACGCGGACAGCAAGAGACCCAGTACTTC. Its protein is CASRRGQQETQYF. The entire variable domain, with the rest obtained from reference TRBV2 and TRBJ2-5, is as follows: EPEVTQTPSHQVTQMGQEVILRCVPISNHLYFYWYRQILGQKVEFLVSFYNNEISEKSEIFDDQFSVERPDGSNFTLKIRSTKLEDSAMYFCASRRGQQETQYFGPGTRLLVL.

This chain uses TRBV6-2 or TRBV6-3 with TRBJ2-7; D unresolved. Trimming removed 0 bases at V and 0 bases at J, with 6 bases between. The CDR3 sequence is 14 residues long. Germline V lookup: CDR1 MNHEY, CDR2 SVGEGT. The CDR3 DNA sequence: TGTGCCAGCAGTTACTCAGCAGGCTCCTACGAGCAGTACTTC. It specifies CASSYSAGSYEQYF.

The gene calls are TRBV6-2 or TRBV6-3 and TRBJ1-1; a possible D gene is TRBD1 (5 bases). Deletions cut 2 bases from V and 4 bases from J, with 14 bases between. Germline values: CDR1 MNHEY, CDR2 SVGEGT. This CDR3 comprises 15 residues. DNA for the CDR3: TGTGCCAGCAGTTACCGGGGGGTCGGAGGCACTGAAGCTTTCTTT. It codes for CASSYRGVGGTEAFF.

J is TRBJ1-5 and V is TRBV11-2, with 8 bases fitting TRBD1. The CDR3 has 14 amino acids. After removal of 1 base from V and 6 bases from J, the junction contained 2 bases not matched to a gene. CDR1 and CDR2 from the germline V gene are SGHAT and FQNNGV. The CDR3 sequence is CASSLGTGGQPQHF. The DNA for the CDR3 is TGTGCCAGCAGCTTAGGTACAGGGGGTCAGCCCCAGCATTTT. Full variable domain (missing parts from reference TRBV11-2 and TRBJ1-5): EAGVAQSPRYKIIEKRQSVAFWCNPISGHATLYWYQQILGQGPKLLIQFQNNGVVDDSQLPKDRFSAERLKGVDSTLKIQPAKLEDSAVYLCASSLGTGGQPQHFGDGTRLSIL.

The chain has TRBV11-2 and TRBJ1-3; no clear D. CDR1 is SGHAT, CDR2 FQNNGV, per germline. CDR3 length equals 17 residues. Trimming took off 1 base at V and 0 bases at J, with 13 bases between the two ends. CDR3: CASSLVGRVGSGNTIYF. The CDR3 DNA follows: TGTGCCAGCAGCTTAGTTGGGAGGGTAGGCTCTGGAAACACCATATATTTT.

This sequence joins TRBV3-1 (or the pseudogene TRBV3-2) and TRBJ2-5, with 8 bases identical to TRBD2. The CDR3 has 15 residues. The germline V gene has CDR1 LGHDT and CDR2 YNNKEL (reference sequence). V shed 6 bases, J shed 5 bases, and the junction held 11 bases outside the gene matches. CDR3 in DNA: TGTGCCAGCAGTCTACGGGGGGGGCCCTGGGAGACCCAGTACTTC. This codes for CASSLRGGPWETQYF.

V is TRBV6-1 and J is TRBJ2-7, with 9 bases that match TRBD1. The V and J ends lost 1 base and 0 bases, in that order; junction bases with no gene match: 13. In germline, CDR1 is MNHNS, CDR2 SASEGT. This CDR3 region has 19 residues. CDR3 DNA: TGTGCCAGCAGTGAAGGGGGACAGGGCCATCGCCATTCCTCCTACGAGCAGTACGTC. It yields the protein CASSEGGQGHRHSSYEQYV.

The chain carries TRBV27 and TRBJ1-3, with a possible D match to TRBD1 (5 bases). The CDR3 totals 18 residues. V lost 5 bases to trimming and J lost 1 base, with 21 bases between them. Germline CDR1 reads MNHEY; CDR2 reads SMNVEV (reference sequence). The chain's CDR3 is CASSPVGRTGASGNTIYF. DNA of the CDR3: TGTGCCAGCAGTCCAGTGGGGCGGACGGGAGCTTCTGGAAACACCATATATTTT.

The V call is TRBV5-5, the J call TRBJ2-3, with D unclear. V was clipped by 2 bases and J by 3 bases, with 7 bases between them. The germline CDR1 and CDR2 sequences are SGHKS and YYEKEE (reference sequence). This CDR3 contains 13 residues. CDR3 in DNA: TGTGCCAGCAGCTTCCAGGTAACAGATACGCAGTATTTT. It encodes CASSFQVTDTQYF.

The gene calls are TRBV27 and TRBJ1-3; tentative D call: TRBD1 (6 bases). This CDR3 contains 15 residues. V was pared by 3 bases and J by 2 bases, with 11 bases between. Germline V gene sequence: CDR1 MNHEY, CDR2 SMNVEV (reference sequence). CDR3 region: CASSFSGTTGNTIYF. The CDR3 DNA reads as TGTGCCAGCAGTTTTTCCGGGACAACTGGAAACACCATATATTTT.